The entry below describes one T cell receptor beta chain. Its antigen is unknown. This specimen comes from a study of CD8+CD57+ T cells in acquired aplastic anemia. Across the study: Sorted CD4+ plus CD8+ cells gave DNA averaging approximately 2.9 ug.

TCR beta VDJ and CDR3 profiling used genomic DNA as template. TCRdb re-called the reads with MiXCR, one entry per CDR3 protein. The sample records about 210,000 distinct CDR3 sequences, 34% being singletons. The study's findings and limits: For CD8+ Simpson's diversity, patients and controls showed no significant difference. Between patients and controls, around 27 CD8+ CDR3 sequences were found in common.

The V end lost 5 bases, the J end lost 9 bases, and 19 bases lay between the germline ends. This CDR3 has 15 amino acids. Germline V CDR1 and CDR2: MDHEN, SYDVKM. The sequenced sample was sorted CD4+, CD8+, or CD8+CD57+ T cells (not recorded which) from PBMCs. This receptor was obtained from a human donor in good health, serving as a control. The chain couples TRBV28 to TRBJ2-2; D is perhaps TRBD1 (6 bases). The CDR3 bases are TGTGCCAGCAGTCCGGACAGCTCAAGGACCTGGGAGCTGTTTTTT. Protein product: CASSPDSSRTWELFF.